The 18 T cell receptor beta chains below come from one sample, sequenced in a study of human T cells and chemical hapten exposure. TCRdb independently ran MiXCR on the RACE reads; one entry per CDR3 protein. The sample records roughly 84,000 distinct CDR3 sequences, over 9.5% being singletons. As for time point: patch test 2, 6 weeks after DPC sensitization. The treatment: therapeutic diphenylcyclopropenone sensitization with weekly scalp DPC. The sequencing here drew on whole blood, taken in connection with sensitization to the hapten diphenylcyclopropenone (DPC). These receptors were taken from a woman aged 50 to 60 with alopecia areata. Some clones in this sample may be carry-over from other donors' samples.

The chain carries TRBV19 and TRBJ2-1, with 8 bases matching TRBD1. The germline V gene has CDR1 LNHDA and CDR2 SQIVND (reference sequence). CDR3 length: 15 amino acids. After removal of 2 bases from V and 9 bases from J, the junction contained 9 bases not matched to a gene. The CDR3 nucleotides read TGTGCCAGTAGTATACAGGGACAGGTTTTCTTTGAGCAGTTCTTC. It encodes CASSIQGQVFFEQFF.

There are many counts of this clonotype. The V call is TRBV29-1, the J call TRBJ1-3, with 8 bases that match TRBD1. V shed 4 bases and J 6 bases; nucleotides not matched to a gene: 2. There are 12 residues in the CDR3. Germline V gives CDR1 SQVTM, CDR2 ANQGSEA. CDR3: CSVGDRQNTIYF. CDR3 DNA sequence: TGCAGCGTTGGGGACAGGCAAAACACCATATATTTT.

The chain couples TRBV3-1 to TRBJ2-2; 7 bases line up with TRBD2. Trimming cost V 4 bases and J 2 bases; bases outside gene matches: 4. Germline V gene sequence: CDR1 LGHDT, CDR2 YNNKEL (reference sequence). This CDR3 has 15 residues. CDR3 amino acids: CASSPSSGNTGELFF. In DNA form, the CDR3 reads TGTGCCAGCAGCCCATCTAGCGGAAACACCGGGGAGCTGTTTTTT.

As regards this clonotype: Possible read error: a much larger clone is one base away. This chain links TRBV29-1 with TRBJ2-1, with unresolved D. The CDR3 has 11 amino acids. Germline V gene lookup returns CDR1 SQVTM and CDR2 ANQGSEA. For the CDR3, the DNA is TGCAGCGTCCGACCCGTCAATGAGCAGTCCTTC. Translation gives CSVRPVNEQSF.

This clonotype was seen many times. The V and J genes are TRBV28 and TRBJ1-1; 7 nucleotides align to TRBD1. CDR1 is MDHEN and CDR2 is SYDVKM in the germline V gene. V gave up 7 bases and J gave up 4 bases; unmatched junction bases: 12. This CDR3 region has 15 residues. The CDR3 spells CASIIYRGSLTEAFF. Written as DNA, the CDR3 is TGTGCCAGCATCATCTACAGGGGATCACTCACTGAAGCTTTCTTT.

This clonotype was detected ten times or more. The chain employs TRBV12-3 or TRBV12-4 and TRBJ2-7; 12 bases are shared with TRBD1. V dropped 7 bases and J dropped 7; count of bases not matched to a gene: 11. This CDR3 spans 15 amino acids. CDR3 region: CASTKRGQGAREQYF. The CDR3 coding sequence is TGTGCCAGCACCAAACGGGGACAGGGGGCAAGGGAGCAGTACTTC.

This clonotype was seen repeatedly, ten times or more. V usage is TRBV28 and J usage is TRBJ1-2; weak D call: TRBD1 (5 bases). Trimming took 3 bases from V and 4 from J, leaving 15 bases between them. CDR1 and CDR2 from the germline V gene are MDHEN and SYDVKM. The CDR3 consists of 15 residues. DNA of the CDR3: TGTGCCAGCAGTTTGCCCGCAGGGAGCGCCTATGGCTACACCTTC. Translated: CASSLPAGSAYGYTF.

The J gene is TRBJ2-5, the V gene TRBV29-1, with unresolved D. CDR3 length: 13 residues. Germline-derived CDR1 and CDR2 are SQVTM and ANQGSEA. Trimming left V 3 bases short and J 2 bases short, with 10 bases between. CDR3 in amino acids: CSVDYSEQETQYF. Written as DNA, the CDR3 is TGCAGCGTTGATTACAGCGAACAAGAGACCCAGTACTTC.

This chain links TRBV2 with TRBJ1-4; D is undetermined. Germline V lookup: CDR1 SNHLY, CDR2 FYNNEI. The CDR3 consists of 15 residues. The ends were cut back, 0 bases at V and 8 bases at J, with 13 bases in the middle. CDR3 residues: CASSEALRFFEKLFF. The DNA for the CDR3 is TGTGCCAGCAGTGAAGCGCTTCGGTTCTTCGAAAAACTGTTTTTT. Looking up the rest from reference TRBV2 and TRBJ1-4 gives the full variable domain: EPEVTQTPSHQVTQMGQEVILRCVPISNHLYFYWYRQILGQKVEFLVSFYNNEISEKSEIFDDQFSVERPDGSNFTLKIRSTKLEDSAMYFCASSEALRFFEKLFFGSGTQLSVL.

Many counts were recorded for this clonotype. The chain recombines TRBV7-9 with TRBJ2-1, with 7 bases identical to TRBD2. Germline CDR1 and CDR2: SEHNR and FQNEAQ (reference sequence). V trimming: 2 bases; J trimming: 7 bases; junction bases outside the gene matches: 11. The CDR3 extends over 16 amino acids. The CDR3 protein is CASSLSHGGSLNEQFF. The CDR3 DNA sequence: TGTGCCAGCAGCTTATCCCACGGCGGGAGTTTGAATGAGCAGTTCTTC.

The chain couples TRBV12-3 or TRBV12-4 to TRBJ1-5; D is ambiguous. CDR3 length: 15 residues. Trimming took 0 bases from V and 2 from J, leaving 8 bases between them. The CDR3 loop is CASSLAAGGNQPQHF. The CDR3 bases are TGTGCCAGCAGTTTAGCGGCAGGTGGCAATCAGCCCCAGCATTTT.

This clonotype has ten or more counts. The rearrangement links TRBV7-8 to TRBJ2-5; a possible D gene is TRBD2 (8 bases). Trimming took 5 bases from V and 7 from J, leaving 20 bases between them. Germline loops: CDR1 SGHVS, CDR2 FQNEAQ. The CDR3 is made up of 15 amino acids. The DNA for the CDR3 is TGTGCCAGCAGCGGCAACGGACAGGCGGGGGGGACCCAGTACTTC. This sequence encodes CASSGNGQAGGTQYF.

This clonotype was recorded many times. The chain is built from TRBV12-3 or TRBV12-4 and TRBJ2-1; 7 bases match TRBD2. Losses at the gene ends were 0 bases for V and 8 bases for J; bases not matched to a gene: 7. This CDR3 is 15 amino acids long. The CDR3 DNA follows: TGTGCCAGCAGTTTAGCGTGGGGCGGGAGCTATGAGCAGTTCTTC. Translated, it gives CASSLAWGGSYEQFF.

A few counts support this clonotype. CDR3 in DNA: TGTGCCAGCAGCTTGGCCGTCGGTAGCCCGTTCTTC. Its translation is CASSLAVGSPFF. The chain employs TRBV5-6 and TRBJ2-1; no firm D call. The CDR3 runs 12 residues. Germline V gene lookup returns CDR1 SGHDT and CDR2 YYEEEE. Trimming shortened V by 0 bases and J by 15 bases, and 13 bases separated the two germline ends.

This clonotype was recorded at least ten times. The CDR3 DNA sequence: TGCAGTGCTACAGGACTAGCGGGAGTCGATCGGCAGTTCTTC. This encodes CSATGLAGVDRQFF. V and J are TRBV20-1 and TRBJ2-1; TRBD2 matches at 13 bases. In germline, CDR1 is DFQATT, CDR2 SNEGSKA (reference sequence). V shed 4 bases, J shed 12 bases, and the junction held 9 bases outside the gene matches. The CDR3 covers 14 residues.

The sample holds many counts of this clonotype. The CDR3 DNA is TGTGCCAGCAGTGAATTCGTTGGGAATTCACCCCTCCACTTT. Protein sequence: CASSEFVGNSPLHF. The chain uses TRBV2 and TRBJ1-6, with D hard to call. Per the germline V gene, CDR1 is SNHLY and CDR2 is FYNNEI. The germline V and J ends were trimmed by 2 bases and 7 bases, with 9 bases remaining between them. The CDR3 runs to 14 residues.

There are many counts of this clonotype. V and J are TRBV7-8 and TRBJ1-5; D is perhaps TRBD1 (6 bases). Germline values: CDR1 SGHVS, CDR2 FQNEAQ. Trimming cost V 5 bases and J 5 bases, with 10 bases left between them. This CDR3 spans 13 amino acids. As DNA, the CDR3 is TGTGCCAGCAGCGCGTACAGGGATCAGCCCCAGCATTTT. It codes for CASSAYRDQPQHF.

V usage is TRBV5-1 and J usage is TRBJ1-2; no definite D call. The CDR3 covers 12 residues. The V end lost 0 bases, the J end lost 3 bases, and 3 bases lay between the germline ends. Looked up from germline, CDR1 is SGHRS and CDR2 is YFSETQ. CDR3 residues: CASSLGDYGYTF. The CDR3 coding sequence is TGCGCCAGCAGCTTGGGAGACTATGGCTACACCTTC. Using reference TRBV5-1 and TRBJ1-2 for the parts outside the CDR3, the full variable domain is KAGVTQTPRYLIKTRGQQVTLSCSPISGHRSVSWYQQTPGQGLQFLFEYFSETQRNKGNFPGRFSGRQFSNSRSEMNVSTLELGDSALYLCASSLGDYGYTFGSGTRLTVV.